The 7 T cell receptor beta chains below all came from one sample that was sequenced in a study of blood T cell repertoires in COVID-19. Sequencing used immunoSEQ multiplex PCR; TCRdb keeps in-frame clones, though not all of them. Counted here are tens of thousands of clones, approximately 94% occurring once; the ten biggest clones make up approximately 8.4%. The specimen was peripheral blood. The source of these receptors is a human donor in a cohort sampled during active COVID-19.

The V gene is TRBV19, the J gene TRBJ2-1; D is possibly TRBD1 (6 bases). Looked up from germline, CDR1 is LNHDA and CDR2 is SQIVND (reference sequence). Trimming removed 5 bases at V and 4 bases at J, with 15 bases between. This CDR3 spans 15 amino acids. CDR3 sequence: CASSHIEGVYNEQFF. Written as DNA, the CDR3 is TGTGCCAGTAGTCACATAGAGGGGGTTTACAATGAGCAGTTCTTC.

This sequence joins TRBV28 and TRBJ1-4; 9 bases agree with TRBD1. The J segment lost 7 bases and the V segment lost 5 bases, leaving 8 bases of the junction unmatched. There are 15 residues in the CDR3. Per the germline V gene, CDR1 is MDHEN and CDR2 is SYDVKM. CDR3 protein: CASSLLRDRVEKLFF. The CDR3 DNA follows: TGTGCCAGCAGTCTCCTCCGGGACAGGGTTGAAAAACTGTTTTTT.

The chain has TRBV7-8 and TRBJ2-7; TRBD2 matches at 9 bases. CDR1 SGHVS and CDR2 FQNEAQ come from the germline V gene. This CDR3 region has 14 residues. Germline trimming cut 8 bases from V and 3 bases from J; bases unmatched to any gene: 8. CDR3 amino acids: CASSLSGRNYEQYF. The CDR3, as DNA: TGTGCCAGCTCCCTTAGCGGGAGAAACTACGAGCAGTACTTC.

CDR3 sequence (DNA): TGTGCCAGCAGTTCTGGGGGGGTGGTCACTGAAGCTTTCTTT. Amino acids: CASSSGGVVTEAFF. The chain carries TRBV28 and TRBJ1-1; D is possibly TRBD1 (5 bases). Between the trimmed V and J ends, which lost 4 bases and 4 bases, there was a span of 13 bases. The CDR3 consists of 14 residues. Germline CDR1 MDHEN, CDR2 SYDVKM.

This clone was picked up one time. The V and J genes are TRBV30 and TRBJ1-2; D ambiguous. The CDR3 covers 15 residues. Trimming took 2 bases from V and 4 from J, leaving 17 bases between them. Germline assignment: CDR1 GTSNPN and CDR2 SVGIG (reference sequence). The CDR3 nucleotides read TGTGCCTGGAGTCCTCAGGCCCGGTGGATCTATGGCTACACCTTC. It codes for CAWSPQARWIYGYTF.

This clone was recorded once. The chain is built from TRBV27 and TRBJ2-2; D is possibly TRBD2 (6 bases). The CDR3 extends over 13 amino acids. V lost 5 bases, J lost 6 bases, and 10 bases lay in between. Per germline, CDR1 MNHEY and CDR2 SMNVEV (reference sequence). The CDR3 is CASSLRRAGELFF. CDR3 DNA sequence: TGTGCCAGCAGTCTTAGGAGGGCCGGGGAGCTGTTTTTT.

The CDR3 sequence: CASSILAGTTDTQYF. CDR3 nucleotide sequence: TGCGCCAGCAGCATCCTAGCGGGAACGACAGATACGCAGTATTTT. This sequence joins TRBV5-1 and TRBJ2-3; the match to TRBD2 covers 9 bases. Germline V gene data show CDR1 as SGHRS and CDR2 as YFSETQ. The CDR3 is 15 residues long. J lost 3 bases, V lost 4 bases, and 6 bases had no gene match.